Below, one T cell receptor beta chain is given with its context. The V gene lost 0 bases and the J gene lost 1 base, with 12 bases spanning the gap. CDR3 length: 16 residues. Germline V CDR1 and CDR2: LGHNA, YNFKEQ. The data belong to a study of blood T cell repertoires in COVID-19. Study at large: The samples span acute and convalescent COVID-19 from the United States, Italy and Spain. The cDNA or gDNA used as material had been derived from T cells, B-cell-depleted T cells, or PBMCs.

The authors' processing: Scientists estimated how many nucleated cells there were by amplifying reference gene primers. Using immunoSEQ multiplex PCR, the repertoire was profiled, and TCRdb retains in-frame clones only, with some absent. The V and J calls and clone size are taken from that table; D and trimming were inferred from the DNA. The table shows roughly 100,000 clones, with less than 90% occurring only once. This sequence joins TRBV4-2 and TRBJ1-2, with D possibly being TRBD1 (5 bases). The specimen was peripheral blood. The receptor comes from an elderly man with acute or convalescent COVID-19. The CDR3 spells CASSQDDGGVNYGYTF. The CDR3, as DNA: TGTGCCAGCAGCCAAGATGATGGAGGGGTTAACTATGGCTACACCTTC.